This TCR beta chain was captured by sequencing in a study of CD8+CD57+ T cells in acquired aplastic anemia. Turning to the study itself: Sorted CD4+ and CD8+ cells gave a mean 3.2 ug DNA, range roughly 0.18 to 30 ug.

Genomic DNA constituted the template upon which TCR beta VDJ and CDR3 profiling was performed. Via MiXCR, TCRdb re-called the reads, giving one row per CDR3 protein. The data contain about 210,000 distinct CDR3 sequences, about 59% of them singletons. Notes on this clonotype: The antigen is not known.

V gave up 6 bases and J gave up 6 bases; unmatched junction bases: 7. This CDR3 comprises 14 residues. Germline CDR1 is MNHEY and CDR2 is SMNVEV (reference sequence). Findings and limits, study-wide: Twenty-nine was the count of CD8+ CDR3 sequences that patients shared with controls. Controls did not differ significantly from patients in CD8+ Simpson's diversity.

The genes are TRBV27 and TRBJ2-2; 7 nucleotides match TRBD1. The material sequenced was sorted CD4+, CD8+, or CD8+CD57+ T cells (not recorded which) from PBMCs. This TCR was sampled from a human donor in good health. The CDR3 protein is CASSYYRGAGELFF. CDR3 DNA sequence: TGTGCCAGCAGCTATTACAGGGGCGCCGGGGAGCTGTTTTTT.